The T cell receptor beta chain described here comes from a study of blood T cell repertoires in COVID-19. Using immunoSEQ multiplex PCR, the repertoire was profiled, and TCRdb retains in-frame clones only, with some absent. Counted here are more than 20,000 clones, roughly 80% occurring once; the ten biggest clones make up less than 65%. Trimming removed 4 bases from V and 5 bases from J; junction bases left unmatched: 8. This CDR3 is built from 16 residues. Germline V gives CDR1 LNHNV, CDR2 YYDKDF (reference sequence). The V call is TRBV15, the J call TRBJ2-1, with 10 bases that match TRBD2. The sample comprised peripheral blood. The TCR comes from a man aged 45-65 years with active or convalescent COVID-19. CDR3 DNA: TGTGCCACCAGCAATCCGGGACTAGCGTACGACAATGAGCAGTTCTTC. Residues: CATSNPGLAYDNEQFF. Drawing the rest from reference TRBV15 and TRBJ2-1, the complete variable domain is DAMVIQNPRYQVTQFGKPVTLSCSQTLNHNVMYWYQQKSSQAPKLLFHYYDKDFNNEADTPDNFQSRRPNTSFCFLDIRSPGLGDTAMYLCATSNPGLAYDNEQFFGPGTRLTVL.